This T cell receptor (beta chain) stems from a study of shared clonotypes between healthy human individuals. Germline assignment: CDR1 SNHLY and CDR2 FYNNEI. The CDR3 is 16 residues long. Trimming stripped 6 bases from V and 3 bases from J, with 19 bases between. Running of the assay took place at deep level. The data were produced by immunoSEQ multiplex PCR, yet TCRdb's version contains in-frame clones alone and is incomplete. The sample lists some 2,100,000 clones, around 95% occurring once. The sequenced material came from naive CD4+ T cells sorted from blood. Subset in this sample: CD45RA+ positively selected. This chain joins TRBV2 and TRBJ2-3; either TRBD1 or TRBD2 may supply D (6 bases each). This clonotype originated in a man aged 18 to 30 in good health. CDR3 loop: CASSIFGGASTDTQYF. The CDR3 nucleotides are TGTGCCAGCAGCATTTTCGGGGGCGCCTCGACAGATACGCAGTATTTT.